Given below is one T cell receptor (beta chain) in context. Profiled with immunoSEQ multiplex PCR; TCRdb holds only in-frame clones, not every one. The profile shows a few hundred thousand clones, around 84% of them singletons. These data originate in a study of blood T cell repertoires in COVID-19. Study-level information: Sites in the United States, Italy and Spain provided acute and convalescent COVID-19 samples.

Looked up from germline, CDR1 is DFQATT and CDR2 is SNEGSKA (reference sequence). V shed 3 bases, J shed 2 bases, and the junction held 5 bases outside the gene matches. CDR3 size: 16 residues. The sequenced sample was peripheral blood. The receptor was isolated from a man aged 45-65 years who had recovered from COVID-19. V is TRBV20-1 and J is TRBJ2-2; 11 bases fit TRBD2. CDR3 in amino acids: CSASPSGRKNTGELFF. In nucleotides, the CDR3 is TGCAGTGCTAGTCCTAGCGGGAGGAAAAACACCGGGGAGCTGTTTTTT.